Listed below are T cell receptor beta chains from one sample, sequenced in a study of blood T cells in healthy people across ages. One entry per CDR3 protein, called by TCRdb with MiXCR from the 5' RACE reads. The sample comprises over a million distinct CDR3 sequences, 59% of which are singletons, and 6.7% rests with the top ten. The sequenced material came from blood. These receptors came from a man between 18 and 35 years old in good health. CDR3s leave out the opening cysteine and the closing phenylalanine or tryptophan. Fields, in order: clone size, CDR3 length, V gene, CDR3 protein. Not all rows give a size; the values are once, few, many and, for expanded clones, a class.

few	12	TRBV7-2	ASSVGQEAYGYT
-	12	TRBV9	ASSVRPGAYEQY
many	13	TRBV7-2	ASSPGLAGANEQY
once	15	TRBV12-3/TRBV12-4	ASSSLYSPGTGGTQY
-	11	TRBV4-1	ASSQGQNCEQY
-	11	TRBV4-3	ASSQTLGGEQF
-	10	TRBV7-9	ATGSMGNIQY
few	10	TRBV14	ASSQTSSEQF
-	10	TRBV29-1	SATDDFYEQY
-	11	TRBV6-5	ASSPTWYGEQY
-	13	TRBV7-6	ASSLGGGVIDEQY
few	11	TRBV29-1	SVGPGGLYEQY
few	12	TRBV12-3/TRBV12-4	ASSTRTGVEEQY
few	11	TRBV11-2	ASSLGEFTQQF
-	11	TRBV15	AASRAGNYGYT
-	13	TRBV6-2/TRBV6-3	ASSFEGGPKNIQY
few	14	TRBV5-1	ASTAPQGSETGELF
once	12	TRBV5-1	ACSPGRGIDEQF
-	13	TRBV4-2	ASSPRTGEFHEQY
few	11	TRBV29-1	SVGAASNYGYT